The clone carrying this TCR beta chain appeared a few times. The antigen is undetermined. The source of the sample is a study of T-cell memory formation after mild COVID-19. Study findings and constraints: Mainly CM and EM harbored the contracting CD4+ clones; mainly EMRA harbored the CD8+ ones. That cross-reactive memory joined was suggested by some responding clones appearing in pre-infection memory. Clones shrinking between day 15 and 85 showed a balanced CD4/CD8 split, and those that grew later tilted toward CD4+.

There are 15 residues in the CDR3. Germline-derived CDR1 and CDR2 are SGHRS and YFSETQ. V dropped 1 base and J dropped 1 base, with 11 bases sitting between them. 5'RACE primed at constant segments yielded TCR alpha and TCR beta cDNA libraries bearing sample barcodes and UMIs. TCRdb passed the 5' RACE reads through MiXCR, listing each CDR3 protein once. The data show 250,000 to 300,000 distinct CDR3 sequences, about a sixth seen once. Material for sequencing was PBMCs or a T cell subset sorted from them (not recorded which). The receptor's source is a man aged 18 to 35 who had mild COVID-19 (a few samples of this study predate the infection). Cell type and time point are not known. The chain couples TRBV5-1 to TRBJ1-1; D may be TRBD1 (5 bases). In DNA form, the CDR3 reads TGCGCCAGCAGCTTGCGTCGGGGGGAGAACACTGAAGCTTTCTTT. Amino acids: CASSLRRGENTEAFF.